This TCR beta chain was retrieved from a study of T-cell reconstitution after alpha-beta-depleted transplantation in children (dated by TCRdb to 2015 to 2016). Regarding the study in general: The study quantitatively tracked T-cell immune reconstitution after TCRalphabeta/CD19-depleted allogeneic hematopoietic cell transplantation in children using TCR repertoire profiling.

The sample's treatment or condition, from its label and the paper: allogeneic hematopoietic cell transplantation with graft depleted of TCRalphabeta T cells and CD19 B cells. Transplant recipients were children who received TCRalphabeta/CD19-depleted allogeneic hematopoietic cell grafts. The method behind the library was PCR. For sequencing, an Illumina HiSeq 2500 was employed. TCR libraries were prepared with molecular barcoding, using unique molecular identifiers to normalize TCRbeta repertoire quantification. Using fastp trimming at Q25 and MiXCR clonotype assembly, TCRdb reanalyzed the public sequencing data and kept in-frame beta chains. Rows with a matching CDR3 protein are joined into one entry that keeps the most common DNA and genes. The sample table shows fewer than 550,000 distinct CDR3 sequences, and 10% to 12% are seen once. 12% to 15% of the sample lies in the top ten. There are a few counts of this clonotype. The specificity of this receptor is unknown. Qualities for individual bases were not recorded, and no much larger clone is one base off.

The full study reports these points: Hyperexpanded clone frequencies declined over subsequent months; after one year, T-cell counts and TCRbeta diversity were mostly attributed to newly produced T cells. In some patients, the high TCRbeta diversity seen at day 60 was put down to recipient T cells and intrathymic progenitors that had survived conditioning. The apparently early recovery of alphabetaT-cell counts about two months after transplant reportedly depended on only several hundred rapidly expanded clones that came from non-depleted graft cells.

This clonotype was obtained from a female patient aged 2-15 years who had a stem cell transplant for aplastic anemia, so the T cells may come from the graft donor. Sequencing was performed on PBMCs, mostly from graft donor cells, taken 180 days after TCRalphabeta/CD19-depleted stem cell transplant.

CDR3 region: CSAPSVSRGRLNSPLHF. The DNA reads TGCAGTGCCCCCTCCGTGAGCAGGGGACGGCTTAATTCACCCCTCCACTTT. The V gene is TRBV20-1 and the J gene is TRBJ1-6; TRBD1 is possibly the D segment (6 matching bases). V sheds 6 bases and J sheds 6 bases, leaving 24 bases between their ends. Based on the germline V gene (reference sequence), the CDR1 and CDR2 sequences are DFQATT and SNEGSKA. Taken from cysteine to phenylalanine, the CDR3 has 17 residues. Only CDR3 DNA is held: 51 bases, read in frame from base 1.